The T cell receptor (beta chain) under discussion was sequenced for a study of T cells in Graves' hyperthyroidism and ophthalmopathy. This clonotype was picked up a small number of times. The CDR3 spans 18 residues. Germline-derived CDR1 and CDR2 are SGHTS and YDEGEE. Trimming at V came to 0 bases and at J to 0 bases, leaving 10 bases not matched to a gene. It was RNA transcripts that yielded the amplified TCR beta CDR3 regions. The study used the HTBI primer set for a first-round RT-PCR of the TCR CDR3. TCRdb reanalysed the multiplex PCR reads using MiXCR and keeps one entry per CDR3 protein. The sample shows 500,000 to 750,000 distinct CDR3 sequences, approximately 15% of them seen only once.

This TCR was sampled from a woman under 30 with Graves' ophthalmopathy. The rearrangement links TRBV5-8 to TRBJ1-1; 8 bases align to TRBD1. Sequencing was performed on blood. For the CDR3, the DNA is TGTGCCAGCAGCTTGGAAAAAGGGACAGGTGATATGAACACTGAAGCTTTCTTT. Encoded protein: CASSLEKGTGDMNTEAFF.